The 29 T cell receptor beta chains presented below share a single source sample, sequenced in a study of blood T cell repertoires in COVID-19. Using immunoSEQ multiplex PCR, the repertoire was profiled, and TCRdb retains in-frame clones only, with some absent. The sample gives fewer than 300,000 clones, about nine tenths of which show up once; 2% to 2.5% is in the top ten. Sequencing was performed on PBMCs or T cells enriched from blood (not recorded which). All receptors derive from a woman between 40 and 50 years old with acute COVID-19.

This chain joins TRBV5-1 and TRBJ1-6, with D possibly TRBD1 on 6 matching bases. The CDR3 runs to 17 residues. The V and J ends lost 0 bases and 0 bases respectively, with 10 bases between them. CDR1 is SGHRS and CDR2 is YFSETQ in the germline V gene. In nucleotides, the CDR3 is TGCGCCAGCAGCTTGGCAGGGGCAAGCTCCTATAATTCACCCCTCCACTTT. Translation: CASSLAGASSYNSPLHF.

The J gene is TRBJ1-4, the V gene TRBV5-1; 9 bases agree with TRBD1. The CDR3 runs to 14 residues. With 2 bases clipped from V and 5 bases from J, the junction kept 1 base outside the gene matches. Germline V CDR1 and CDR2: SGHRS, YFSETQ. CDR3 bases: TGCGCCAGCAGCTTACAGGGGGCGAATGAAAAACTGTTTTTT. It translates to CASSLQGANEKLFF.

The J gene is TRBJ2-3, the V gene TRBV7-2, with 8 bases matching TRBD2. Germline CDR1 SGHTA, CDR2 FQGNSA. The ends lost 5 bases at V and 4 bases at J; junction bases unmatched: 11. CDR3 length: 16 amino acids. CDR3 sequence: CASSLGNGGGSDTQYF. CDR3 nucleotides: TGTGCCAGCAGCCTAGGGAACGGGGGGGGTTCAGATACGCAGTATTTT.

This clone appeared once. V and J are TRBV11-3 and TRBJ2-1; D remains unclear. Germline V gene sequence: CDR1 SGHNT, CDR2 YENEEA. V lost 5 bases and J lost 9, with 8 bases in between. The CDR3 contains 11 residues. The CDR3: CASSDQVEQFF. The CDR3 region has the DNA TGTGCCAGCAGCGATCAGGTTGAGCAGTTCTTC.

V usage is TRBV12-5 and J usage is TRBJ2-1, with D unclear. V was cut by 6 bases and J by 7 bases, with 4 bases left in between. The germline CDR1 and CDR2 sequences are LGHNT and FRNRAP. This CDR3 comprises 10 residues. For the CDR3, the DNA is TGTGCTAGTGGCTCTAATGAGCAGTTCTTC. It is translated as CASGSNEQFF.

CDR3 sequence: CASSLGLANGQFF. The CDR3 nucleotides are TGTGCCAGCAGCTTAGGCCTAGCTAACGGGCAGTTCTTC. The chain couples TRBV5-6 to TRBJ2-1; D might be TRBD2 (5 bases). The length of the CDR3 is 13 residues. Germline lookup yields CDR1 SGHDT and CDR2 YYEEEE. Trimming took off 2 bases at V and 12 bases at J, with 15 bases between the two ends.

The chain couples TRBV11-2 to TRBJ1-2; possibly TRBD1 for D (5 bases). Germline V gene data show CDR1 as SGHAT and CDR2 as FQNNGV. This CDR3 is 13 amino acids long. The V and J ends lost 5 bases and 1 base respectively, with 8 bases between them. The CDR3 region is CASSPRVNYGYTF. For the CDR3, the DNA is TGTGCCAGCAGCCCCAGGGTTAACTATGGCTACACCTTC.

The chain links TRBV2 to TRBJ1-2, with D possibly being TRBD1 (5 bases). The CDR3 is 14 amino acids. V was clipped by 5 bases and J by 5 bases, with 15 bases between them. From germline, CDR1 is SNHLY and CDR2 FYNNEI. The CDR3 spells CASSPTGRGYGYTF. The DNA of the CDR3 is TGTGCCAGCAGTCCTACCGGGCGGGGGTATGGCTACACCTTC. The full variable domain, rest sourced from reference TRBV2 and TRBJ1-2, is EPEVTQTPSHQVTQMGQEVILRCVPISNHLYFYWYRQILGQKVEFLVSFYNNEISEKSEIFDDQFSVERPDGSNFTLKIRSTKLEDSAMYFCASSPTGRGYGYTFGSGTRLTVV.

The rearrangement uses TRBV21-1 and TRBJ2-7; TRBD1 reflects the table's D call only, with no check against the DNA. TRBV21-1 is flagged as a pseudogene. The CDR3 is made up of 13 amino acids. The CDR3 DNA reads as TGTGCCAGCAGCACAGGACAGGAGTACGAGCAGTACTTC. It specifies CASSTGQEYEQYF.

V and J are TRBV5-1 and TRBJ2-6, with a possible D match to TRBD2 (6 bases). V lost 7 bases and J lost 1, with 18 bases in between. Germline V gives CDR1 SGHRS, CDR2 YFSETQ. The CDR3 is made up of 17 amino acids. The CDR3 is CASVGSRRGSGANVLTF. CDR3 bases: TGCGCCAGCGTTGGTAGCAGGAGGGGTTCTGGGGCCAACGTCCTGACTTTC.

This rearrangement joins TRBV11-3 to TRBJ2-2; 7 nucleotides line up with TRBD1. V lost 5 bases and J lost 6; bases outside the gene matches: 9. The CDR3 extends over 15 amino acids. Germline CDR1 is SGHNT and CDR2 is YENEEA. The CDR3 DNA reads TGTGCCAGCAGCCTGAGACAGGGAGTAGCCGGGGAGCTGTTTTTT. As protein: CASSLRQGVAGELFF.

The sample holds one count of this clone. This rearrangement joins TRBV4-2 to TRBJ2-7; TRBD2 agrees at 11 bases. The J segment lost 4 bases and the V segment lost 4 bases, leaving 12 bases of the junction unmatched. The length of the CDR3 is 17 residues. The germline V gene encodes CDR1 LGHNA and CDR2 YNFKEQ. The CDR3 sequence: CASSLSGTSGGLYEQYF. The CDR3 DNA sequence: TGTGCCAGCAGCCTATCCGGGACTAGCGGAGGACTTTACGAGCAGTACTTC.

This chain joins TRBV7-2 and TRBJ1-2; tentative D call: TRBD1 (5 bases). Looked up from germline, CDR1 is SGHTA and CDR2 is FQGNSA. The CDR3 covers 14 residues. The V end was cut by 4 bases, the J end by 1 base, with 10 bases between. The CDR3 is CASSSKQVNYGYTF. Written as DNA, the CDR3 is TGTGCCAGCAGCTCCAAACAGGTTAACTATGGCTACACCTTC.

This clone was recorded only once. The chain links TRBV4-1 to TRBJ2-1, with 13 bases that match TRBD2. This CDR3 region has 14 residues. Germline loops: CDR1 MGHRA, CDR2 YSYEKL. The V and J ends lost 1 base and 13 bases, in that order; junction bases with no gene match: 4. This CDR3 reads CASSQGGLAGFQFF. The CDR3 coding sequence is TGCGCCAGCAGCCAAGGGGGACTAGCGGGGTTTCAGTTCTTC.

The chain joins TRBV30 to TRBJ2-1, with 9 bases matching TRBD1. Unmatched junction bases numbered 2, after V lost 0 bases and J lost 2 bases. Germline CDR1 and CDR2: GTSNPN and SVGIG (reference sequence). The CDR3 runs to 15 residues. CDR3 residues: CAWSVGTGTYNEQFF. CDR3 sequence (DNA): TGTGCCTGGAGTGTGGGGACAGGGACCTACAATGAGCAGTTCTTC.

The chain has TRBV7-3 and TRBJ2-5; a weak D match, TRBD2 (5 bases). This CDR3 has 14 residues. Germline assignment: CDR1 SGHTA and CDR2 FQGTGA. The V and J ends lost 1 base and 4 bases respectively, with 10 bases between them. The chain's CDR3 is CASSLSGSGETQYF. In DNA, the CDR3 is TGTGCCAGCAGCTTAAGTGGGAGCGGAGAGACCCAGTACTTC.

The V call is TRBV27, the J call TRBJ1-2; 11 bases fit TRBD1. After removal of 4 bases from V and 5 bases from J, the junction contained 3 bases not matched to a gene. The CDR3 covers 14 residues. Germline lookup yields CDR1 MNHEY and CDR2 SMNVEV (reference sequence). CDR3 region: CASSSRDRGYGYTF. The CDR3 region has the DNA TGTGCCAGCAGTTCCCGGGACAGGGGGTATGGCTACACCTTC.

The table lists this clone with a count of one. The V call is TRBV5-6, the J call TRBJ2-5, with D perhaps matching TRBD1 (6 bases). This CDR3 contains 14 residues. With 4 bases removed from V and 7 bases from J, the gap between germline ends came to 17 bases. From germline, CDR1 is SGHDT and CDR2 YYEEEE. CDR3 in amino acids: CASSLPGQPTTQYF. In DNA, the CDR3 is TGTGCCAGCAGCCTACCGGGACAACCCACGACCCAGTACTTC.

The gene calls are TRBV5-1 and TRBJ2-7; 8 positions agree with TRBD2. The V gene's germline CDR1 is SGHRS and CDR2 YFSETQ. V lost 4 bases to trimming and J lost 0 bases; unmatched junction nucleotides: 9. This CDR3 contains 16 residues. CDR3 DNA sequence: TGCGCCAGCAGCCCCAGGTCAGCGGGGGCCTCCTACGAGCAGTACTTC. Its translation: CASSPRSAGASYEQYF.

CDR3 region: CASSSLLGSDSGNTIYF. The CDR3, as DNA: TGTGCCAGCAGCTCATTACTGGGCTCAGACTCTGGAAACACCATATATTTT. The genes are TRBV3-1 (or the pseudogene TRBV3-2) and TRBJ1-3; D call uncertain. Germline values: CDR1 LGHDT, CDR2 YNNKEL (reference sequence). V was shortened by 5 bases and J by 0 bases, with 17 bases between the two germline ends. CDR3 length: 17 residues.

The rearrangement joins TRBV5-4 to TRBJ2-3; 10 bases fit TRBD2. CDR3 length equals 15 residues. CDR1 SGHNT and CDR2 YYREEE come from the germline V gene (reference sequence). J lost 2 bases, V lost 5 bases, and 5 bases had no gene match. CDR3 DNA: TGTGCCAGCAGGCGGGGACTAGCGACCACAGATACGCAGTATTTT. Protein sequence: CASRRGLATTDTQYF.

This chain links TRBV7-9 with TRBJ1-5, with 9 bases fitting TRBD1. CDR1 is SEHNR and CDR2 is FQNEAQ in the germline V gene (reference sequence). V was pared by 4 bases and J by 4 bases, with 2 bases of the junction left unmatched. CDR3 length equals 14 residues. CDR3 in DNA: TGTGCCAGCAGCTCGGACAGGGGAAATCAGCCCCAGCATTTT. Protein sequence: CASSSDRGNQPQHF.

V and J are TRBV2 and TRBJ1-4; D remains unclear. Germline-derived CDR1 and CDR2 are SNHLY and FYNNEI. The ends were cut back, 7 bases at V and 3 bases at J, with 12 bases in the middle. This CDR3 region has 14 residues. This CDR3 is CASNELRANEKLFF. DNA of the CDR3: TGTGCCAGCAACGAATTGAGGGCTAATGAAAAACTGTTTTTT.

The J gene is TRBJ2-7, the V gene TRBV11-3; D possibly corresponds to TRBD2 (5 bases). Germline V gene lookup returns CDR1 SGHNT and CDR2 YENEEA. The CDR3 is 14 residues long. Trimming removed 5 bases from V and 6 bases from J, with 17 bases in between. The CDR3 is CASSPNFGDGEQYF. For the CDR3, the DNA is TGTGCCAGCAGCCCCAATTTCGGGGATGGCGAGCAGTACTTC.

The chain carries TRBV6-6 and TRBJ1-2; a possible D gene is TRBD1 (5 bases). CDR3 length: 14 amino acids. V lost 10 bases to trimming and J lost 7 bases, with 22 bases between them. Germline CDR1 and CDR2: MNHNY and SVGAGI (reference sequence). The CDR3 region has the DNA TGTGCCACCCGCATGGACACCAGCCTTGGTGGCTACACCTTC. Encoded protein: CATRMDTSLGGYTF.

The chain is built from TRBV2 and TRBJ2-5; D perhaps matches TRBD1 (5 bases). Per the germline V gene, CDR1 is SNHLY and CDR2 is FYNNEI. This CDR3 region has 13 residues. Trimming stripped 2 bases from V and 6 bases from J, with 10 bases between. CDR3 protein: CASSEMQGQTQYF. CDR3 bases: TGTGCCAGCAGTGAAATGCAGGGTCAGACCCAGTACTTC.

The CDR3 sequence: CASSLNRDRGHEQYF. The CDR3 DNA follows: TGTGCCAGCAGCTTGAATCGGGACAGGGGGCACGAGCAGTACTTC. This rearrangement joins TRBV5-4 to TRBJ2-7; the match to TRBD1 covers 12 bases. The CDR3 sequence is 15 residues long. CDR1 SGHNT and CDR2 YYREEE come from the germline V gene (reference sequence). V trimming: 1 base; J trimming: 5 bases; junction bases outside the gene matches: 4.

This chain connects TRBV19 to TRBJ1-2, with 11 bases lining up with TRBD1. Germline V CDR1 and CDR2: LNHDA, SQIVND (reference sequence). The J segment lost 8 bases and the V segment lost 10 bases, leaving 9 bases of the junction unmatched. The CDR3 runs to 13 residues. CDR3 in DNA: TGTGCCACCAGGACAGGGGGCACGGGAGGCTACACCTTC. Protein product: CATRTGGTGGYTF. Filled out from reference TRBV19 and TRBJ1-2, the complete variable domain reads DGGITQSPKYLFRKEGQNVTLSCEQNLNHDAMYWYRQDPGQGLRLIYYSQIVNDFQKGDIAEGYSVSREKKESFPLTVTSAQKNPTAFYLCATRTGGTGGYTFGSGTRLTVV.

This clone appeared a few times. This chain connects TRBV2 to TRBJ1-1; D ambiguous. The V gene's germline CDR1 is SNHLY and CDR2 FYNNEI. Trimming shortened V by 7 bases and J by 5 bases, and 14 bases separated the two germline ends. This CDR3 is 13 amino acids long. CDR3 sequence: CASTREGGTEAFF. CDR3 coding DNA: TGTGCCAGCACTAGGGAGGGTGGGACTGAAGCTTTCTTT.